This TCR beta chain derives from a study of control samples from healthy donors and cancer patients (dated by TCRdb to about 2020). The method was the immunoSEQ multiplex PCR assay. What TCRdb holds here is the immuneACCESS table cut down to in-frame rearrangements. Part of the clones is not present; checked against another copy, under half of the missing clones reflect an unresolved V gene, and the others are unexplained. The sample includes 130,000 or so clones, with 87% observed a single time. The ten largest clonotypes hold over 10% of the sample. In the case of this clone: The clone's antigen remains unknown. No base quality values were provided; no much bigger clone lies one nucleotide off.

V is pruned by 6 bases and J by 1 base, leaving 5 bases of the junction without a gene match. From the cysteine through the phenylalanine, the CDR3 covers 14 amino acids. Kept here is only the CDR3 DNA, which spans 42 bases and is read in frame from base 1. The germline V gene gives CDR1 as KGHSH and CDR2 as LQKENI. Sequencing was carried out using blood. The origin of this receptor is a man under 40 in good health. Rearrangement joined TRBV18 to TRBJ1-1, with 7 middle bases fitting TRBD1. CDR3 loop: CASSLGQQNTEAFF. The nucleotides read TGTGCCAGCTCCCTGGGACAGCAGAACACTGAAGCTTTCTTT.